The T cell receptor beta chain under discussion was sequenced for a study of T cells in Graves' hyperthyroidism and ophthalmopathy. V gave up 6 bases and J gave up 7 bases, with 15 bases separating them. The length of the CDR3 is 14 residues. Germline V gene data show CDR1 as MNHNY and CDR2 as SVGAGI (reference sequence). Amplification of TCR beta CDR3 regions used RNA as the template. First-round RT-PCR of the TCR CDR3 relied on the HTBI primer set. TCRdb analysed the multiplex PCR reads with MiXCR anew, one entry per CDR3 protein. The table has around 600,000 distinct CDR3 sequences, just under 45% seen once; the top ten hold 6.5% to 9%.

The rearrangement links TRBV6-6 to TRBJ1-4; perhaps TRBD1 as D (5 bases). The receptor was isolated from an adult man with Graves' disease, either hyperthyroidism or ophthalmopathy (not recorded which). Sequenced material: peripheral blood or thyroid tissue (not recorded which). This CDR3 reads CASRPQGRGEKLFF. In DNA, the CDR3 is TGTGCCAGCAGGCCGCAGGGACGGGGTGAAAAACTGTTTTTT.